This TCR beta chain is from a study of T-cell reconstitution after alpha-beta-depleted transplantation in children. The CDR3 is 15 residues long. With 1 base removed from V and 3 bases from J, the gap between germline ends came to 12 bases. The germline CDR1 and CDR2 sequences are SEHNR and FQNEAQ (reference sequence). TCRbeta library preparation incorporated unique molecular identifiers. TCRdb recomputed calls from the PCR reads with MiXCR, one row per CDR3 protein. This table holds about 690,000 distinct CDR3 sequences, approximately 16% found once. There are a few counts of this clonotype. Sequenced material: PBMCs from the stem cell graft donor, taken from the stem cell graft. The chain carries TRBV7-9 and TRBJ1-1; maybe TRBD1 (6 bases). The sequence came from a human donor who donated a stem cell graft to a child with acute myeloid leukemia. This chain's CDR3 is CASSLGSQGHTEAFF. The CDR3 DNA follows: TGTGCCAGCAGCTTAGGGTCGCAGGGGCACACTGAAGCTTTCTTT.